One TCR beta chain is described in this entry. Profiling relied on immunoSEQ multiplex PCR, and the TCRdb table lists in-frame clones only, not all of them. The table lists around 330,000 clones, 87% of them singletons. This entry is derived from a study of blood T cell repertoires in COVID-19. Study-level background: Sample material is recorded as cDNA or gDNA derived from T cells, B-cell-depleted T cells, or PBMCs.

CDR1 is KGHSH and CDR2 is LQKENI in the germline V gene. The CDR3 runs 12 residues. Trimming removed 6 bases from V and 4 bases from J, with 9 bases in between. The J gene is TRBJ1-1, the V gene TRBV18; no firm D call. The sample taken for sequencing was PBMCs or T cells enriched from blood (not recorded which). The source of this sequence is a woman aged 18-29 years who had recovered from COVID-19. The CDR3 bases are TGTGCCAGCTCTCTACGGGGCACTGAAGCTTTCTTT. Translating gives CASSLRGTEAFF.